This TCR beta chain is drawn from a study of T cells in Graves' hyperthyroidism and ophthalmopathy. The CDR3 regions of TCR beta were amplified from RNA transcripts. HTBI primers were used for first-round RT-PCR of the TCR CDR3. TCRdb redid the calling of the multiplex PCR reads with MiXCR, one entry per CDR3 protein. This sample has approximately 490,000 distinct CDR3 sequences, with approximately 23% found just once. Germline CDR1 is SGHTA and CDR2 is FQGNSA. V dropped 5 bases and J dropped 6; count of bases not matched to a gene: 3. CDR3 size: 14 residues. This clonotype was picked up many times. Lactation, pregnancy, other autoimmune disease or uncontrolled infection excluded patients.

The clonotype was recovered from a woman between 65 and 79 years old with Graves' ophthalmopathy. The chain has TRBV7-2 and TRBJ2-7; TRBD2 matches at 14 bases. Sequencing was done on a sample of blood. In DNA form, the CDR3 reads TGTGCCAGCAGCCCGGGACTAGCGGGAGTCGAGCAGTACTTC. This translates into CASSPGLAGVEQYF. Full variable domain (missing parts from reference TRBV7-2 and TRBJ2-7): GAGVSQSPSNKVTEKGKDVELRCDPISGHTALYWYRQSLGQGLEFLIYFQGNSAPDKSGLPSDRFSAERTGGSVSTLTIQRTQQEDSAVYLCASSPGLAGVEQYFGPGTRLTVT.